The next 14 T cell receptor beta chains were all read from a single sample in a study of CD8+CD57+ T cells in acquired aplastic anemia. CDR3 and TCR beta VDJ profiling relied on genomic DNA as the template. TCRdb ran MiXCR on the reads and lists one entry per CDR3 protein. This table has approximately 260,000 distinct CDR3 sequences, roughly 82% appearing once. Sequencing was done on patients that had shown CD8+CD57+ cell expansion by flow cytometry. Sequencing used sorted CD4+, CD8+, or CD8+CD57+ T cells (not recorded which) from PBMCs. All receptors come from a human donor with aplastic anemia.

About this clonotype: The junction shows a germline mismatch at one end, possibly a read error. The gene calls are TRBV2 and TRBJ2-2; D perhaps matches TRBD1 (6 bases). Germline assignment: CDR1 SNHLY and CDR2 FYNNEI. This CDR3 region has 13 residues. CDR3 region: CATLAGDTGKLYF. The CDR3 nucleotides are TGTGCCACCTTGGCCGGGGACACCGGGAAGCTGTATTTT. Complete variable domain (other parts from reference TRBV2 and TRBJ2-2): EPEVTQTPSHQVTQMGQEVILRCVPISNHLYFYWYRQILGQKVEFLVSFYNNEISEKSEIFDDQFSVERPDGSNFTLKIRSTKLEDSAMYFCATLAGDTGKLYFGEGSRLTVL.

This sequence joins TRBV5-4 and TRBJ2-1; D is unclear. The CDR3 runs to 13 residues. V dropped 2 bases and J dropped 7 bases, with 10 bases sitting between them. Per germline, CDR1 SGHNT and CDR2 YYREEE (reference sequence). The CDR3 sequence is CASSFTTRNEQFF. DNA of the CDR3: TGTGCCAGCAGCTTTACTACGAGGAATGAGCAGTTCTTC.

The CDR3 loop reads CASSARDAGELFFYF. As DNA, the CDR3 is TGTGCCAGTAGTGCACGGGACGCCGGGGAGCTGTTTTTTTACTTC. The chain employs TRBV7-9 and TRBJ2-5; D may correspond to TRBD1 or TRBD2 (5 bases each). Germline V CDR1 and CDR2: SEHNR, FQNEAQ (reference sequence). Trimming cost V 9 bases and J 14 bases, with 31 bases left between them. The CDR3 consists of 15 residues. The full variable domain, rest sourced from reference TRBV7-9 and TRBJ2-5, is DTGVSQNPRHKITKRGQNVTFRCDPISEHNRLYWYRQTLGQGPEFLTYFQNEAQLEKSRLLSDRFSAERPKGSFSTLEIQRTEQGDSAMYLCASSARDAGELFFYFGPGTRLLVL.

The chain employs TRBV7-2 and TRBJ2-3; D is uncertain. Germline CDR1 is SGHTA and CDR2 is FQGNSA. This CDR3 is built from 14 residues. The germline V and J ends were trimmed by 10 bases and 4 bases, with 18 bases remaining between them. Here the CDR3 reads CATSEPDGPDTQYF. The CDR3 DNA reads TGTGCCACCAGTGAACCGGACGGGCCAGATACGCAGTATTTT.

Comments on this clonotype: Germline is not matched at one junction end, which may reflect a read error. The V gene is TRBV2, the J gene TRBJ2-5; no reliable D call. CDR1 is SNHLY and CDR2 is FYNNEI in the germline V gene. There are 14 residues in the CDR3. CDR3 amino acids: CATSGSSEQETQYF. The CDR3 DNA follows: TGTGCCACCAGTGGATCCAGCGAGCAAGAGACCCAGTACTTC.

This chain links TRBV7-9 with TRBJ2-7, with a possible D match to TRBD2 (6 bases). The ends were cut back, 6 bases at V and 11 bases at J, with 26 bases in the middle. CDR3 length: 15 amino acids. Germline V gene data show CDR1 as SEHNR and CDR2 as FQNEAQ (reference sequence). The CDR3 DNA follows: TGTGCCAGCAGTGCGGGAAGGGGCGCGGGCTACGATGAGTACTTC. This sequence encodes CASSAGRGAGYDEYF.

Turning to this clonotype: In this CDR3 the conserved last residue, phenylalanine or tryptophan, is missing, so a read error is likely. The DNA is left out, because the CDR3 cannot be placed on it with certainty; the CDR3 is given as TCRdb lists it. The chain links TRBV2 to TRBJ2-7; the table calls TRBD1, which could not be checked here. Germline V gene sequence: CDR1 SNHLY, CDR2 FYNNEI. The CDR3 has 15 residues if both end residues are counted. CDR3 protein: CASSEVTGNTIYFGD.

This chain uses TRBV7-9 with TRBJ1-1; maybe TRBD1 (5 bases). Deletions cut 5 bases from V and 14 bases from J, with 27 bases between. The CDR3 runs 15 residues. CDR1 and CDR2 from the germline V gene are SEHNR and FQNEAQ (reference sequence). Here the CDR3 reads CASSRGDLRSGNTFF. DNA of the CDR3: TGTGCCAGCAGCCGAGGGGACCTCCGCTCTGGAAACACCTTCTTT.

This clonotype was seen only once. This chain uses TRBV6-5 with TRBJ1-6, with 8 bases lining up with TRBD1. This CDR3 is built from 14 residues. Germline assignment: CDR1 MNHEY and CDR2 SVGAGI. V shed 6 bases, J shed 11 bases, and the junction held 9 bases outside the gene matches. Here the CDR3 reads CASRPGQGRAPLHF. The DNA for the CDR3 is TGTGCCAGCAGACCAGGACAGGGACGAGCACCCCTCCACTTT.

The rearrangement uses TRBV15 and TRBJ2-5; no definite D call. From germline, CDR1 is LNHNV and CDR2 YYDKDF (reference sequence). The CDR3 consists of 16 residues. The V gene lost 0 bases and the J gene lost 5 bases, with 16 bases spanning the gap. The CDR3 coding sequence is TGTGCCACCAGCAGAGATGGGGTAATTTCATCTGAGACCCAGTACTTC. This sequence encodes CATSRDGVISSETQYF.

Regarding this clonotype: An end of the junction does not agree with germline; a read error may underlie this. In DNA form, the CDR3 reads TGTGCCAGCAGCTGGTGGGCTACGCAGGACAACGGCCTGACTTTC. Amino acid sequence: CASSWWATQDNGLTF. The chain carries TRBV7-9 and TRBJ1-6, with D perhaps TRBD1 (5 bases). The DNA end lines up better with TRBJ2-6; the J call may be wrong. CDR1 is SEHNR and CDR2 is FQNEAQ in the germline V gene (reference sequence). The CDR3 is 15 residues long.

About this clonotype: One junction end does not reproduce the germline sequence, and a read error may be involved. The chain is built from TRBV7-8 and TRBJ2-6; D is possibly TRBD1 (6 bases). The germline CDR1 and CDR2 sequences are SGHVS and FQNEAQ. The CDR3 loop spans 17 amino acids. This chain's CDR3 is CASTLGGVPDRANVLTF. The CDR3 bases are TGTGCCAGCACCTTAGGGGGAGTCCCCGATAGGGCCAACGTCCTGACTTTC.

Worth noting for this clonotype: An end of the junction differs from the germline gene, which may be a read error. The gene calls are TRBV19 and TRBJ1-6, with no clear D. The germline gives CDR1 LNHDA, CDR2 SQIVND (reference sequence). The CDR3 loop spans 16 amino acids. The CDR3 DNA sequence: TGTGCCAGTAGTATAGCTAGCGGAGCCTACAATGAGCAGTTCTACTTT. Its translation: CASSIASGAYNEQFYF.

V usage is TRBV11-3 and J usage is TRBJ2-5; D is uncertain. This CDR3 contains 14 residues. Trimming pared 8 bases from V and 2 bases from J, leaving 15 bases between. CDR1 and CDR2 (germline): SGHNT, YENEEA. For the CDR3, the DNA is TGTGCCAGCGGCTCCCGTCTGACACAAGAGACCCAGTACTTC. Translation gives CASGSRLTQETQYF. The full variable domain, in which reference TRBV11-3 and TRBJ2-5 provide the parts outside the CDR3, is EAGVVQSPRYKIIEKKQPVAFWCNPISGHNTLYWYLQNLGQGPELLIRYENEEAVDDSQLPKDRFSAERLKGVDSTLKIQPAELGDSAVYLCASGSRLTQETQYFGPGTRLLVL.